This T cell receptor beta chain was sequenced for a study of response to subunit inactivated influenza vaccine. In germline, CDR1 is KGHDR, CDR2 SFDVKD. This CDR3 has 14 amino acids. Trimming pared 7 bases from V and 4 bases from J, leaving 14 bases between. Remarks on this clonotype: Its antigen is as yet unknown.

Study-wide results and limits: Each seasonal flu vaccination may recruit only limited new T cells, authors suggested.

TCRdb analysed the RT-PCR reads with MiXCR anew, one entry per CDR3 protein. Of some 800,000 distinct CDR3 sequences in the sample, 21% were seen once. Sequencing used PBMCs from blood, obtained roughly 5 days after vaccination. The TCR comes from a man aged 50-60 years who received an inactivated influenza vaccine. The chain couples TRBV24-1 to TRBJ2-3; possible D gene TRBD2, 7 bases. The CDR3 coding sequence is TGTGCCACCAGCCTGGGGGGGGCGGCAGATACGCAGTATTTT. Its protein is CATSLGGAADTQYF.